A selection of T cell receptor beta chains follows, all from one sample in a study of T-cell memory formation after mild COVID-19. Each CDR3 protein is one row after TCRdb ran MiXCR on the 5' RACE reads. The sample lists about 200,000 distinct CDR3 sequences, around 15% occurring once. Sample: PBMCs or a T cell subset sorted from them (not recorded which). These receptors were obtained from an adult woman who had mild COVID-19 (a few samples of this study predate the infection). Cell type and time point are not known. Each CDR3 is given with its conserved first and last residue. Each record gives: J gene, D gene, V gene, clone size, CDR3 DNA, CDR3 protein. The D gene is left open where the match is weak. Clone size appears in some rows only: once, few, many, or a class for an expanded clone.

>TRBJ2-3|.|TRBV7-9|.
TGTGCCAGCAGCTTAGAAGGGTTCCACACAGATACGCAGTATTTT
CASSLEGFHTDTQYF
>TRBJ1-4|.|TRBV6-1|few
TGTGCCAGCAGTGAATTTTGGCGGAATGAAAAACTGTTTTTT
CASSEFWRNEKLFF
>TRBJ2-5|.|TRBV2|.
TGTGCCAGCAGTGGGACAGGTGGGAGGTCGGAGACCCAGTACTTC
CASSGTGGRSETQYF
>TRBJ2-5|.|TRBV18|few
TGTGCCAGCTCACCTCGGTTCAGGGTGGAGACCCAGTACTTC
CASSPRFRVETQYF
>TRBJ2-5|.|TRBV12-3/TRBV12-4|medium-sized
TGTGCCAGCAGTTTGCCCCGGACTCAAGAGACCCAGTACTTC
CASSLPRTQETQYF
>TRBJ2-2|TRBD2|TRBV18|few
TGTGCCAGCTCACCACCGGGACTAGCGAGCACCGGGGAGCTGTTTTTT
CASSPPGLASTGELFF
>TRBJ1-1|.|TRBV9|few
TGTGCCAGCAGCGTAGAGGGGATGAACACTGAAGCTTTCTTT
CASSVEGMNTEAFF
>TRBJ2-2|TRBD2|TRBV7-3|many
TGTGCCAGCAGCGGACTAGCGGGGACCAAGAACACCGGGGAGCTGTTTTTT
CASSGLAGTKNTGELFF
>TRBJ1-5|.|TRBV6-1|.
TGTGCCAGCAGACCGGGGGCGGGGAGCAATCAGCCCCAGCATTTT
CASRPGAGSNQPQHF
>TRBJ2-2|.|TRBV5-1|.
TGCGCCAGCAGATCGGAGGGGTACGGGGAGCTGTTTTTT
CASRSEGYGELFF
>TRBJ2-1|TRBD2|TRBV7-6|many
TGTGCCAGCAGCCCCGCTGCCGTGCCTAGCGGGATCAATGAGCAGTTCTTC
CASSPAAVPSGINEQFF
>TRBJ1-5|TRBD1|TRBV12-3/TRBV12-4|.
TGTGCCAGCAGTTTAGGGGGACAGGGAATTCAGCCCCAGCATTTT
CASSLGGQGIQPQHF
>TRBJ2-7|TRBD2|TRBV7-9|many
TGTGCCAGCAGCCTCCGGACTAGCGGCTCCTACGAGCAGTACTTC
CASSLRTSGSYEQYF
>TRBJ1-5|TRBD1|TRBV2|.
TGTGCCAGCAGTGAAAACAGGGGGTACCTACAGCCCCAGCATTTT
CASSENRGYLQPQHF
>TRBJ1-2|TRBD1|TRBV24-1|few
TGTGCCACCAGTGATCTGACCGGGACAGTGTCTTCTTTCTATGGCTACACCTTC
CATSDLTGTVSSFYGYTF
>TRBJ2-1|.|TRBV6-6|few
TGTGCCAGCAGTTTCGGTATGGGCAATGAGCAGTTCTTC
CASSFGMGNEQFF
>TRBJ1-1|.|TRBV7-2|.
TGTGCCAGCAGTTCATGGGGCAACACTGAAGCTTTCTTT
CASSSWGNTEAFF
>TRBJ2-7|.|TRBV6-2/TRBV6-3|.
TGTGCCAGCGGGGACTCTGTATACGAGCAGTACTTC
CASGDSVYEQYF
>TRBJ1-5|.|TRBV5-5|many
TGTGCCAGCAGCTTGTCGGTCCAGGCGGTGGGGCAGCCCCAGCATTTT
CASSLSVQAVGQPQHF
>TRBJ2-3|.|TRBV14|.
TGTGCCAGCAGCGCAGTAGATACGCAGTATTTT
CASSAVDTQYF
>TRBJ1-5|TRBD1|TRBV5-1|few
TGCGCCAGCAGCCTGGGACAGGGTAGCAATCAGCCCCAGCATTTT
CASSLGQGSNQPQHF
>TRBJ1-1|.|TRBV5-1|few
TGCGCCAGCAGCTTGGTGGAGGGGTTCCGTGAAGCTTTCTTT
CASSLVEGFREAFF
>TRBJ2-3|.|TRBV30|.
TGTGCCTGGAGTGTCAGTTCAGATACGCAGTATTTT
CAWSVSSDTQYF
>TRBJ2-2|TRBD2|TRBV7-8|.
TGTGCCAGCAGCTCCGCTAGCGGGGGGGCCTTAAGTCGGACCGGGGAGCTGTTTTTT
CASSSASGGALSRTGELFF
>TRBJ2-7|.|TRBV4-3|few
TGCGCCAGCAGCCGCAAGGGAAGGGGCTCCTACGAGCAGTACTTC
CASSRKGRGSYEQYF
>TRBJ1-2|TRBD1|TRBV20-1|.
TGCAGTGCTAGGGGCGGGACAGGCCAATGGGGCTACACCTTC
CSARGGTGQWGYTF
>TRBJ1-1|.|TRBV5-1|few
TGCGCCAGCAAACGGGGTCCAATGTTGGAAGCTTTCTTT
CASKRGPMLEAFF
>TRBJ2-2|.|TRBV5-1|many
TGCGCCAGCAGTGGGGGTAATACCGGGGAGCTGTTTTTT
CASSGGNTGELFF
>TRBJ1-3|.|TRBV30|.
TGTGCCTGGAGTGTTCCTCCCGTCGGAAACACCATATATTTT
CAWSVPPVGNTIYF
>TRBJ2-3|TRBD2|TRBV6-2/TRBV6-3|few
TGTGCCAGCAGTCTTGGGAGGGACTACTCTTATACGCAGTATTTT
CASSLGRDYSYTQYF
>TRBJ2-1|.|TRBV20-1|few
TGCAGTGCTACTCAGCCCCGGTGGGAGAGCTCCTACAATGAGCAGTTCTTC
CSATQPRWESSYNEQFF